The clone carrying this T cell receptor beta chain was counted a few times. Its antigen is currently unknown. This sample stems from a study of regulatory T cells in long-lasting Graves disease. Overall study results and limits: Newly diagnosed disease favored TRBV20-1 and TRBJ2-1 over persistent disease.

V dropped 0 bases and J dropped 0 bases, with 10 bases sitting between them. The CDR3 consists of 15 residues. CDR1 and CDR2 from the germline V gene are DFQATT and SNEGSKA (reference sequence). Documented time point: newly diagnosed GD, antithyroid drugs for less than 3 months. The TCR library was made from RNA that had been extracted from PBMCs in TRIzol. Construction of TCR beta libraries relied on iRepertoire HTBI primers and on Arm-PCR targeting CDR3 regions. TCRdb reprocessed the multiplex PCR reads with MiXCR, giving one entry per CDR3 protein. The sample consists of about 300,000 distinct CDR3 sequences, about 18% of them appearing once.

The sequences come from peripheral blood mononuclear cells (PBMCs), collected at new diagnosis, from a patient treated with antithyroid drugs. The clonotype comes from a female donor with Graves disease. The V gene is TRBV20-1, the J gene TRBJ2-3; D uncertain. The CDR3 DNA reads as TGCAGTGCTAGAGATCGGCGGTCTAGCACAGATACGCAGTATTTT. Encoded protein: CSARDRRSSTDTQYF.